Sequencing of this T cell receptor (beta chain) was carried out in a study of blood T cells in healthy people across ages. With respect to this clonotype: The target antigen is unknown.

Findings of the study overall: A strong correlation was seen between TCR beta diversity and naive T cell percentage. PBMCs went unsorted, and a conclusive naive versus antigen-experienced comparison was therefore prevented.

The authors ran a second PCR of 7 to 11 cycles using a sample-barcoded 5' primer and a J-beta primer mix. A template-switch adaptor containing 12 random nucleotides labeled each cDNA molecule. TCRdb re-analysed the 5' RACE reads in MiXCR, keeping a single row per CDR3 protein. The data show approximately 790,000 distinct CDR3 sequences, approximately 65% seen once. The CDR3 has 16 amino acids. Every sample yielded at least 6.5 million isolated PBMCs. This receptor was identified in a man younger than 40 in good health. The sample was blood. The chain combines TRBV21-1 with TRBJ2-7; the D call TRBD1 from the table was never checked on the DNA. TRBV21-1 is an annotated pseudogene. The CDR3 is CASSSQGGEWGHEQYF. The CDR3 bases are TGTGCCAGCAGCTCCCAGGGGGGAGAATGGGGCCACGAGCAGTACTTC.